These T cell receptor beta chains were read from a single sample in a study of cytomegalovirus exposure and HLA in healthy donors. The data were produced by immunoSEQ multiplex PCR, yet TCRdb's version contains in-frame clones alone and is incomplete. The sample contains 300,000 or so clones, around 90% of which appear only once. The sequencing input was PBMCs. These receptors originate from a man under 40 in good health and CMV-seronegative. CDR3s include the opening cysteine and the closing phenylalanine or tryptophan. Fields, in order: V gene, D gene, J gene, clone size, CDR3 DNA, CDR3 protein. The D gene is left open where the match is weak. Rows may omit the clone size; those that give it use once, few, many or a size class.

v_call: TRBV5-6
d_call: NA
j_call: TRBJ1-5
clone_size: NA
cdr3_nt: TGTGCCAGCAGCTTTAGGGGATCGTGGAGCAATCAGCCCCAGCATTTT
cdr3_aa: CASSFRGSWSNQPQHF

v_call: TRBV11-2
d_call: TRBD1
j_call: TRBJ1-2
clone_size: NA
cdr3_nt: TGTGCCAGCAGCTTAGTCACTGACAGGGGGACCTTTGGCTACACCTTC
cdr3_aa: CASSLVTDRGTFGYTF

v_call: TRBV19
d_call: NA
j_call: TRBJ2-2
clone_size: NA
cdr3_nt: TGTGCCAGTAGTATAGTTGAGGGTATAATCGGGGAGCTGTTTTTT
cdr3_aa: CASSIVEGIIGELFF

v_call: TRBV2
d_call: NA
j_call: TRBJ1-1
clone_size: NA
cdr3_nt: TGTGCCAGCAAACGACAGAAGAACACTGAAGCTTTCTTT
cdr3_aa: CASKRQKNTEAFF

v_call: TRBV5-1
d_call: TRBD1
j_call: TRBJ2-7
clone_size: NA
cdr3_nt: TGCGCCAGCAGCTTGGCTCCCCCGGGACAGGGTAAACCCTACGAGCAGTACTTC
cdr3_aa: CASSLAPPGQGKPYEQYF

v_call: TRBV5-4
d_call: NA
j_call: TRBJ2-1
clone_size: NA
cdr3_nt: TGTGCCAGCAGCTACGAGTCAGGGGGGTGGAATGAGCAGTTCTTC
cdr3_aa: CASSYESGGWNEQFF

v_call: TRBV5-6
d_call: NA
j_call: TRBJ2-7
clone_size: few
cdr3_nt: TGTGCCAGCAGCTTGGCAGGATCTTCCTACGAGCAGTACTTC
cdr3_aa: CASSLAGSSYEQYF

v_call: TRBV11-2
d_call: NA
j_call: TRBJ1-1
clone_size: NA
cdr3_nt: TGTGCCAGCAGCTCTCGGGTATTTGAAGCTTTCTTT
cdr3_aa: CASSSRVFEAFF

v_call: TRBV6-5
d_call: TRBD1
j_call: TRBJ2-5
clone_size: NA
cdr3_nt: TGTGCCAGCAGTTACTCAGGGACAGGGGGTTTGGAGACCCAGTACTTC
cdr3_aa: CASSYSGTGGLETQYF

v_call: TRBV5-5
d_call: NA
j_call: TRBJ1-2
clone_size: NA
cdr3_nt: TGTGCCAGCAGCTGGCCGGACAGCGCGTTTTATGGCTACACCTTC
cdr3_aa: CASSWPDSAFYGYTF

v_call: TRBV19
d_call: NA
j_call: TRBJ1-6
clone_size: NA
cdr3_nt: TGTGCCAGTAGAGGCGGAGCCTATAATTCACCCCTCCACTTT
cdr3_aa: CASRGGAYNSPLHF

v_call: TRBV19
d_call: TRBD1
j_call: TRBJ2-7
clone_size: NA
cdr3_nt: TGTGCCAGTAGTGTTCGCGGGACAGGGCCCACCTACGAGCAGTACTTC
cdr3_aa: CASSVRGTGPTYEQYF

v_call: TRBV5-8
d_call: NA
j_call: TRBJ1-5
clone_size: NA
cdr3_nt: TGTGCCAGCAGCTGGGGCCTTTATAGCAATCAGCCCCAGCATTTT
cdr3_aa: CASSWGLYSNQPQHF

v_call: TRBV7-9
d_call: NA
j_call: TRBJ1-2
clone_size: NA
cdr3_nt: TGTGCCAGCCTATCCGCCGCGCTCAACTATGGCTACACCTTC
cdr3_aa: CASLSAALNYGYTF

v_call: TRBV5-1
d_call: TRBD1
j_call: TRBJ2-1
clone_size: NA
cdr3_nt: TGCGCCAGCAGCTCTACCGGGACAGGGTCCTACAATGAGCAGTTCTTC
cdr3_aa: CASSSTGTGSYNEQFF

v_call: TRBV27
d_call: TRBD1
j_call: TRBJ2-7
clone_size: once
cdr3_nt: TGTGCCAGCAGTTTAAGGGGACAGGTTTACGAGCAGTACTTC
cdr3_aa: CASSLRGQVYEQYF

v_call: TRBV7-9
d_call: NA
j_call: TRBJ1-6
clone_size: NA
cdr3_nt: TGTGCCAGCAGCTTAGTGCAAGAGGCAAATTCACCCCTCCACTTT
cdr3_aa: CASSLVQEANSPLHF

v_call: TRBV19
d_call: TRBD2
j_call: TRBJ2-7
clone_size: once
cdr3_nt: TGTGCCAGTAGTACCATAGCGGGGGGCACCTACGAGCAGTACTTC
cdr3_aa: CASSTIAGGTYEQYF

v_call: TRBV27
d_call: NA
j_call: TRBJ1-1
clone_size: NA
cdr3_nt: TGTGCCAGCAGTTTATCCCTCAGACTAAATCGCGGCACTGAAGCTTTCTTT
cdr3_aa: CASSLSLRLNRGTEAFF

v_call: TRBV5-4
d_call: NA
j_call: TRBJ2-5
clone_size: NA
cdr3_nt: TGTGCCAGCAGCTTCAAGGTATATACGGGCCAAGAGACCCAGTACTTC
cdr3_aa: CASSFKVYTGQETQYF

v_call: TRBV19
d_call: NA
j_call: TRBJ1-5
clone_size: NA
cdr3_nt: TGTGCCAGTAGAGTAGACAGTAGCAATCAGCCCCAGCATTTT
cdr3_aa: CASRVDSSNQPQHF

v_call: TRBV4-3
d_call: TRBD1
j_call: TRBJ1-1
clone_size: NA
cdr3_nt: TGCGCCAGCAGCCAAGGGACAGGGATGAACACTGAAGCTTTCTTT
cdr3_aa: CASSQGTGMNTEAFF

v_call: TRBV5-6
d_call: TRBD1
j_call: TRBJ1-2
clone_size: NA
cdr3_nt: TGTGCCAGCAGCAAGGACAGGGGGCCGAGAGCTAACTATGGCTACACCTTC
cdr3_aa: CASSKDRGPRANYGYTF

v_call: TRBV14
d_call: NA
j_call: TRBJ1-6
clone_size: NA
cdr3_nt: TGTGCCAGCAGCCCCAGACAGTTCAATTCACCCCTCCACTTT
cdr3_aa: CASSPRQFNSPLHF

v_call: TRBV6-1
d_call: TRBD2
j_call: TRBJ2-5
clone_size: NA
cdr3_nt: TGTGCCAGCAGGGTAGCGGGGAAAGAGACCCAGTACTTC
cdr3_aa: CASRVAGKETQYF

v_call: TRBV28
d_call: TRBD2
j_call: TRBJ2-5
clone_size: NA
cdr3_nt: TGTGCCAGCAGTTCGTCTAGCGGGGAAGAGACCCAGTACTTC
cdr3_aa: CASSSSSGEETQYF

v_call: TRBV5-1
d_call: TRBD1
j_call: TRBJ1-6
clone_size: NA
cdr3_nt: TGCGCCAGCAGCTCAGGGAGGGGACAGGGGAGCTCCTATAATTCACCCCTCCACTTT
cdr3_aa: CASSSGRGQGSSYNSPLHF

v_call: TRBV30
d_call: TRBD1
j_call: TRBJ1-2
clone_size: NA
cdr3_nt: TGTGCCTGGAGTATGCAGGGGGCGCGCTATGGCTACACCTTC
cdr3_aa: CAWSMQGARYGYTF

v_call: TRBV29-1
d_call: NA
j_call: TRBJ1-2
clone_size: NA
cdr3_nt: TGCAGCGTTGAAGATCTTGGGCATAACTATGGCTACACCTTC
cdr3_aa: CSVEDLGHNYGYTF

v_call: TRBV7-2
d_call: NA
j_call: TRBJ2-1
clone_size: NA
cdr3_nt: TGTGCCAGCTTGGCGGGGTACTACAATGAGCAGTTCTTC
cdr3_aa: CASLAGYYNEQFF

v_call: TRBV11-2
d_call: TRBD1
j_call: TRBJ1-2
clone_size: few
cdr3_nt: TGTGCCAGCAGAACCGGGACAGGGTGGAGGAATGGCTACACCTTC
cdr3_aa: CASRTGTGWRNGYTF

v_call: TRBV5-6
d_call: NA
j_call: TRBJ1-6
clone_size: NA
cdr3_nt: TGTGCCAGCAACGGGAGGGGGGCCTTAGCTTCACCCCTCCACTTT
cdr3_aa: CASNGRGALASPLHF

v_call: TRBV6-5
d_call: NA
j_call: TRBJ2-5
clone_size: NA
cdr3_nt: TGTGCCAGCAGTCCCCTGGGCGAAGAGACCCAGTACTTC
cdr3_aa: CASSPLGEETQYF

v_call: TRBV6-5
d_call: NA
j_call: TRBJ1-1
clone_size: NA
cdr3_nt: TGTGCCAGCAGTTACTCCGCGGGGTTTACTGAAGCTTTCTTT
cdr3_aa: CASSYSAGFTEAFF

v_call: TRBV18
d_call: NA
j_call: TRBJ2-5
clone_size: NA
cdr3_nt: TGTGCCAGCTCACGAACAGGGAGCCTAGAGACCCAGTACTTC
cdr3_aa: CASSRTGSLETQYF

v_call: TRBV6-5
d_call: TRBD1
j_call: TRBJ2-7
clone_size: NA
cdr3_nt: TGTGCCAGCAGTTACCGGACAGGGGGTTACGAGCAGTACTTC
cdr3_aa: CASSYRTGGYEQYF

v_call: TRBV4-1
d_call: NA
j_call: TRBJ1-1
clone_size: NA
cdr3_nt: TGCGCCAGCAGCCAAGATTATGAGGGTGAAGCTTTCTTT
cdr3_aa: CASSQDYEGEAFF

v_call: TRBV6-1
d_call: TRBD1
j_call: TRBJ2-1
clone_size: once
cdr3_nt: TGTGCCAGCAGTCTGTGGACAGGGTTTAATGAGCAGTTCTTC
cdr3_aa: CASSLWTGFNEQFF

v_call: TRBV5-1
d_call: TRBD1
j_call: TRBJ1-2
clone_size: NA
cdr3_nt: TGCGCCAGCAGCTTAGACAGGGATGGCTACACCTTC
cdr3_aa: CASSLDRDGYTF

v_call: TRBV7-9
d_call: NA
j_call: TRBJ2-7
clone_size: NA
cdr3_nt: TGTGCCAGCAGCCGGAGGGGTTTTACCCACGAGCAGTACTTC
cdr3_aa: CASSRRGFTHEQYF

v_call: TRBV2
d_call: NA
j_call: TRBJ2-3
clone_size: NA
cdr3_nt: TGTGCCAGCAGTGACCGGAGGAGCACGCAGTATTTT
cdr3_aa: CASSDRRSTQYF

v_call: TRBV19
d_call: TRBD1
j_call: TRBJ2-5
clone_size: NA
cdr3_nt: TGTGCCAGTAGTTATGGACAGGGGGACCAAGAGACCCAGTACTTC
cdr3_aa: CASSYGQGDQETQYF

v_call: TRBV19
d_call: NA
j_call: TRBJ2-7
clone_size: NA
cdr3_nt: TGTGCCAGTAGTATAGGGGGACACCCCTACGAGCAGTACTTC
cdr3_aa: CASSIGGHPYEQYF

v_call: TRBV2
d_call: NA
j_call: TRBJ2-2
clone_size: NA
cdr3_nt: TGTGCCAGCAGTGAAGGCAGGGGCGAATCAGGGGAGCTGTTTTTT
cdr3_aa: CASSEGRGESGELFF

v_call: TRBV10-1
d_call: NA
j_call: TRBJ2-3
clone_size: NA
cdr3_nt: TGCGCCAGCAGTGAGGAGACTATTTTCACCACAGATACGCAGTATTTT
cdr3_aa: CASSEETIFTTDTQYF

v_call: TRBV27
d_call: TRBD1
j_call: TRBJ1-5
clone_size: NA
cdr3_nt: TGTGCCAGTTCGCCCGGGACAGTGGGCAATCAGCCCCAGCATTTT
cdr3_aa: CASSPGTVGNQPQHF

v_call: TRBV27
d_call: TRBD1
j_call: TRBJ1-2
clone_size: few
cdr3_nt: TGTGCCAGCAGTGCGACAGGGGGTAATGGCTACACCTTC
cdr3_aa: CASSATGGNGYTF

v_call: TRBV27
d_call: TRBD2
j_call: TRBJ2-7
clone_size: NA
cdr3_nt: TGTGCCAGCAGTCCGCATAGCGGGGGGACCTACGAGCAGTACTTC
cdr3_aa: CASSPHSGGTYEQYF

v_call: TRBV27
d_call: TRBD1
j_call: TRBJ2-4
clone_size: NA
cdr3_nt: TGTGCCAGCAGTACCTACGCCAGGGGGCAGGCCAAAAACATTCAGTACTTC
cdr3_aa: CASSTYARGQAKNIQYF

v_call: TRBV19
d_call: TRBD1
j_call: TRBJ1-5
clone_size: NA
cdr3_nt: TGTGCCAGTAGTGTCACAGGGGGCATGCAGCCCCAGCATTTT
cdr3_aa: CASSVTGGMQPQHF

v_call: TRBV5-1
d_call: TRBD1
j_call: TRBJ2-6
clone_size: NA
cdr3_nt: TGCGCCAGCAGCTTGGAGGGGGCTACTGGGGCCAACGTCCTGACTTTC
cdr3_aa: CASSLEGATGANVLTF

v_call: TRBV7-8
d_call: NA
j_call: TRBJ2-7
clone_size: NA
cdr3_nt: TGTGCCAGCAGCTTAGGTGGGGCAGGCAAGGTCTACGAGCAGTACTTC
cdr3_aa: CASSLGGAGKVYEQYF

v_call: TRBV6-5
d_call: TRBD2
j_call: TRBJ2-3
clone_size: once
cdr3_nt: TGTGCCAGCAGTTACGGCGGGGGGCGCACAGATACGCAGTATTTT
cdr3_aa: CASSYGGGRTDTQYF

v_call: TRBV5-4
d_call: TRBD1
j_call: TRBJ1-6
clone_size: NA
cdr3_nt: TGTGCCAGCAGCCTACGGGACAGTAACTCACCCCTCCACTTT
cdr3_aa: CASSLRDSNSPLHF

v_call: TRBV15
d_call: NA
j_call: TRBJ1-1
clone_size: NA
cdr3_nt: TGTGCCACCAGCAGACTCCGCAGTGCCCCGAACACTGAAGCTTTCTTT
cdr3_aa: CATSRLRSAPNTEAFF

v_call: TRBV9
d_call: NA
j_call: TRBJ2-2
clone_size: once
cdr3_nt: TGTGCCAGCAGCCCCATCCTGGGGCCCGGAGGGGAGCTGTTTTTT
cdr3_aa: CASSPILGPGGELFF

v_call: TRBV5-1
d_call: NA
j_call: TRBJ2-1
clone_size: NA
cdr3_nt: TGCGCCAGCAGCTTGGTATTCCGGGGAGTAACTAAGGATGAGCAGTTCTTC
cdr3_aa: CASSLVFRGVTKDEQFF

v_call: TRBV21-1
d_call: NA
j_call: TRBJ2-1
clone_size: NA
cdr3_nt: TGTGCCAGCTCCTACAGGGCGGGCGGTTACAATGAGCAGTTCTTC
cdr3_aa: CASSYRAGGYNEQFF

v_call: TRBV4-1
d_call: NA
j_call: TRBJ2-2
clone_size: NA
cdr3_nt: TGCGCCAGCAGCCAATATCGGGATACCGGGGAGCTGTTTTTT
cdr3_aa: CASSQYRDTGELFF

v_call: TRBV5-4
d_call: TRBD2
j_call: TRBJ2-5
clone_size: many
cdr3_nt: TGTGCCAGCAGCGAAGGGACTAGCGGGTTGGAGACCCAGTACTTC
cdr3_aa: CASSEGTSGLETQYF